The subject of this entry is one T cell receptor beta chain. PCR primers comprised 60 Vbeta and 13 Jbeta primers. Clones were sequenced by immunoSEQ multiplex PCR, and TCRdb holds only the in-frame ones, with some missing. The sample lists around 110,000 clones, around a tenth seen once, with 3% to 3.5% in the top ten. The data originate from a study of cytomegalovirus exposure and HLA in healthy donors. CDR3 length: 15 residues. V dropped 1 base and J dropped 3; count of bases not matched to a gene: 4. The germline CDR1 and CDR2 sequences are SGHTA and FQGNSA. The source of this sequence is a man aged 25 to 45 in good health and CMV-seronegative. Sequencing was carried out using PBMCs. The chain has TRBV7-2 and TRBJ2-7, with 9 bases aligning to TRBD2. CDR3 DNA sequence: TGTGCCAGCAGCTTAGTTTCTAGCGGGGACTACGAGCAGTACTTC. It yields the protein CASSLVSSGDYEQYF.